This T cell receptor (beta chain) was observed in a study of PD-L1 blockade in urothelial cancer. Per the germline V gene, CDR1 is GTSNPN and CDR2 is SVGIG (reference sequence). This CDR3 spans 12 amino acids. Sequenced by immunoSEQ multiplex PCR; TCRdb stores in-frame clones only, minus some. Found here are around 100,000 clones, roughly nine tenths of them singletons; the top ten hold around 0.9%. This sequence joins TRBV30 and TRBJ1-1; no firm D call. Sample: PBMCs, taken around atezolizumab (anti-PD-L1) treatment. The TCR comes from a woman aged 80 or over with urothelial cancer. CDR3 sequence reads: CALDILNTEAFF. Written as DNA, the CDR3 is TGTGCATTAGACATCTTGAACACTGAAGCTTTCTTT.